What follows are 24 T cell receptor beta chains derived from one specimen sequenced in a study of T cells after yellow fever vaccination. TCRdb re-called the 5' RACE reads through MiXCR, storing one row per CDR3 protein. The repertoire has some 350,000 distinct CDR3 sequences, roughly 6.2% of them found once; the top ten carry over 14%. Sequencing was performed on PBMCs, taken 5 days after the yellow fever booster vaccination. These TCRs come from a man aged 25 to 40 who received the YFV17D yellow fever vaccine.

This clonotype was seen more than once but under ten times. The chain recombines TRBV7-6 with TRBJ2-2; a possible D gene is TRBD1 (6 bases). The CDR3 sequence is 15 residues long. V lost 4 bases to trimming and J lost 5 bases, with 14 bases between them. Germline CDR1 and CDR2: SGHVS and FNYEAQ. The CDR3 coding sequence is TGTGCCAGCAGCTCCGCCGGGACAAAAACCGGGGAGCTGTTTTTT. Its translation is CASSSAGTKTGELFF.

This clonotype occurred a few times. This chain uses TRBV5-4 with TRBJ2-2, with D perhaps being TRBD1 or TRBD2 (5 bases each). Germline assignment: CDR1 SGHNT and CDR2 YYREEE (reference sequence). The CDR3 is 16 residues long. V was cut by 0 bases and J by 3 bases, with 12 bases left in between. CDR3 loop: CASSLAGPADTGELFF. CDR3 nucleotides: TGTGCCAGCAGCTTGGCGGGACCTGCGGACACCGGGGAGCTGTTTTTT.

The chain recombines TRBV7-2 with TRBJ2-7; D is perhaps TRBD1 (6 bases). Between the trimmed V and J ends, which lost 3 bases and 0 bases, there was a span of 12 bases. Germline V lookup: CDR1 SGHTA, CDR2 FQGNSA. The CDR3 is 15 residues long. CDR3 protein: CASSFDRPSSYEQYF. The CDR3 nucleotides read TGTGCCAGCAGCTTCGACAGGCCTAGCTCCTACGAGCAGTACTTC.

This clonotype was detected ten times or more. In nucleotides, the CDR3 is TGTGCCAGCAGCTCAAAAAGTGGGCTCCGACAAGAGACCCAGTACTTC. Its translation is CASSSKSGLRQETQYF. The chain couples TRBV7-8 to TRBJ2-5; no reliable D call. Trimming stripped 4 bases from V and 2 bases from J, with 17 bases between. The V gene's germline CDR1 is SGHVS and CDR2 FQNEAQ. The CDR3 runs to 16 residues.

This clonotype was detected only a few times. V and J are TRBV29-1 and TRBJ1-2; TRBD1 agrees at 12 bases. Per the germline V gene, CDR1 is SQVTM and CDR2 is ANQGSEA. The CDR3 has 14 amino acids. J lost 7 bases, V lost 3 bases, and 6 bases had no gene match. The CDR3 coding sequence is TGCAGCGTTGACTCGGGACAGGGGGCGAGTGGCTACACCTTC. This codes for CSVDSGQGASGYTF. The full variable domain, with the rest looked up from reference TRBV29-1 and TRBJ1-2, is SAVISQKPSRDICQRGTSLTIQCQVDSQVTMMFWYRQQPGQSLTLIATANQGSEATYESGFVIDKFPISRPNLTFSTLTVSNMSPEDSSIYLCSVDSGQGASGYTFGSGTRLTVV.

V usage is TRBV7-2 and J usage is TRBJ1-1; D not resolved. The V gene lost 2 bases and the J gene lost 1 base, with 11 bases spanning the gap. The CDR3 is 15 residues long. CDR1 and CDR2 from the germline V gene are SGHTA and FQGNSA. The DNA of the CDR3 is TGTGCCAGCAGCTTAAGCCCGGGCGGGAACACTGAAGCTTTCTTT. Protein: CASSLSPGGNTEAFF.

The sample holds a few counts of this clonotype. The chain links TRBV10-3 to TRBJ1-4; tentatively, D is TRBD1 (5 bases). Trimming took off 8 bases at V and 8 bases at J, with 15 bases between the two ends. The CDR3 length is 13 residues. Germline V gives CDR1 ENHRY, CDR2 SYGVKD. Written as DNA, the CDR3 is TGTGCCATCCGGGGCCAGGACGGAGAAAAACTGTTTTTT. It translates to CAIRGQDGEKLFF.

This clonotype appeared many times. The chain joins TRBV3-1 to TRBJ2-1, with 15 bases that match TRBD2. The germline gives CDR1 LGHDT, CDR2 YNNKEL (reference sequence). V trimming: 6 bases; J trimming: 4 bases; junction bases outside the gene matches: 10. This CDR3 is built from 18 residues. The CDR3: CASRAPGLAGGIYNEQFF. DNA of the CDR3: TGTGCCAGCAGAGCTCCGGGACTAGCGGGAGGTATTTACAATGAGCAGTTCTTC.

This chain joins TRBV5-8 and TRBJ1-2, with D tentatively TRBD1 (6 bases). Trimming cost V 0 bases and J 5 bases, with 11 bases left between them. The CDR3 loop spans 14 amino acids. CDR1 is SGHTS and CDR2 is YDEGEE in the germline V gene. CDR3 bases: TGTGCCAGCAGCTTGGCAGGGGTTGCATATGGCTACACCTTC. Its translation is CASSLAGVAYGYTF.

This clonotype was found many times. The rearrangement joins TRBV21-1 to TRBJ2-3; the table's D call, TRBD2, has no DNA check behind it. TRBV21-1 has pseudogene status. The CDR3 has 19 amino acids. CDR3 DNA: TGTGCCAGCAGCAACCCCGGGACTAGTAAGAAGTTGTATACAGATACGCAGTATTTT. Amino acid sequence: CASSNPGTSKKLYTDTQYF.

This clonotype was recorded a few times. CDR3 in amino acids: CASTRTGTGLLEQFF. Here the CDR3 DNA reads TGTGCCAGCACCCGGACCGGGACTGGGCTTCTTGAGCAGTTCTTC. The gene calls are TRBV28 and TRBJ2-1; D perhaps matches TRBD2 (6 bases). V was clipped by 7 bases and J by 9 bases, with 22 bases between them. The germline V gene encodes CDR1 MDHEN and CDR2 SYDVKM. This CDR3 has 15 residues.

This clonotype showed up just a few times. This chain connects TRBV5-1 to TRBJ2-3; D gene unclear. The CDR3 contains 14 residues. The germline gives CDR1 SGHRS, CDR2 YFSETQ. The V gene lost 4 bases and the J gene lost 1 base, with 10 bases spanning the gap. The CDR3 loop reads CASSQPFGTDTQYF. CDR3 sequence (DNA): TGCGCCAGCAGCCAACCGTTCGGCACAGATACGCAGTATTTT.

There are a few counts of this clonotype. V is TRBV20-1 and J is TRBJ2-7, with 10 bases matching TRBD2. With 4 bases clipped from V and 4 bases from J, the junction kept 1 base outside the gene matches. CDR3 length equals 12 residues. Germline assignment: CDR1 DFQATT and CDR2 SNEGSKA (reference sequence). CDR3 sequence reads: CSAKREGYEQYF. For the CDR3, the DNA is TGCAGTGCTAAGCGGGAGGGATACGAGCAGTACTTC.

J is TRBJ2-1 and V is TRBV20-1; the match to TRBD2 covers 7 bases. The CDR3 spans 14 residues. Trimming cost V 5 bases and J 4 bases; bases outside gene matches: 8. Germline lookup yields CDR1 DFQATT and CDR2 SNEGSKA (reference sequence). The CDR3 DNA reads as TGCAGTGCTTTATCAAGCGGGAATTACAATGAGCAGTTCTTC. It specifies CSALSSGNYNEQFF.

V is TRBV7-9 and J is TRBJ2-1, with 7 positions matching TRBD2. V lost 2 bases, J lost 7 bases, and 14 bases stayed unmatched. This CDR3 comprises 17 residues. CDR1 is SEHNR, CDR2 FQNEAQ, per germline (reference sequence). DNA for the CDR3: TGTGCCAGCAGCTTACGGGAGGTTCGGGCAGTCGGGAATGAGCAGTTCTTC. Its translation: CASSLREVRAVGNEQFF.

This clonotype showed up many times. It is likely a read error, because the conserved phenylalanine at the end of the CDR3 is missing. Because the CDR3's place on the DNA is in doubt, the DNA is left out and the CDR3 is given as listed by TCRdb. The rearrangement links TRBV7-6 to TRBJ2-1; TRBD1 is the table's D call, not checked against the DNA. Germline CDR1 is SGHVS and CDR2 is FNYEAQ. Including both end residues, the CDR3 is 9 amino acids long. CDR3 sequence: CASSFKGLI.

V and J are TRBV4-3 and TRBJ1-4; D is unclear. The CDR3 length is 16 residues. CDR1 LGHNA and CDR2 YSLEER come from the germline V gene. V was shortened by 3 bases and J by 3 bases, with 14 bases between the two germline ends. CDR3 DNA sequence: TGCGCCAGCAGCCAGACCCCGCGGTTACCTAATGAAAAACTGTTTTTT. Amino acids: CASSQTPRLPNEKLFF.

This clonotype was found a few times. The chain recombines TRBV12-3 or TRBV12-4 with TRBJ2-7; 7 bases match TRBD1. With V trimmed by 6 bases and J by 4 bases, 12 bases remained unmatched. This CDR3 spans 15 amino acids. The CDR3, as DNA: TGTGCCAGCAGGCTCACTCAGGGGGAAGAGTACGAGCAGTACTTC. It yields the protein CASRLTQGEEYEQYF.

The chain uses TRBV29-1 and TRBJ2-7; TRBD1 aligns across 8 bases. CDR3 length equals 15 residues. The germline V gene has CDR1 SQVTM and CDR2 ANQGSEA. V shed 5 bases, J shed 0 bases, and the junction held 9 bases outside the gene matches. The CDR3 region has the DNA TGCAGCGTTACCTTGGGGGACAGGAGCTCCTACGAGCAGTACTTC. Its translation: CSVTLGDRSSYEQYF.

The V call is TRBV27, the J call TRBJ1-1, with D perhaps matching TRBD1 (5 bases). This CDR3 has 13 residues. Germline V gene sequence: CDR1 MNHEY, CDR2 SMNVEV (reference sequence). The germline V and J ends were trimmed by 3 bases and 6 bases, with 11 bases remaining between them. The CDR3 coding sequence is TGTGCCAGCAGTTTTCTGGGGGACGCTGAAGCTTTCTTT. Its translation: CASSFLGDAEAFF.

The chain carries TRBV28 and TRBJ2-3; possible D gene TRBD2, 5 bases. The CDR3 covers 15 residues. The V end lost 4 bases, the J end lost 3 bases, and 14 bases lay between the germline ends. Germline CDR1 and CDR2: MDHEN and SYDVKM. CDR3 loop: CASSSQRTQTDTQYF. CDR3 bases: TGTGCCAGCAGTTCACAGCGGACGCAAACAGATACGCAGTATTTT.

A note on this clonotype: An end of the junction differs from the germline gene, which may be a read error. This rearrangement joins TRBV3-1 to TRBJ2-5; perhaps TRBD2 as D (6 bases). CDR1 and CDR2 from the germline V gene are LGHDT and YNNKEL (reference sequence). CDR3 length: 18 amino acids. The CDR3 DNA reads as TGTGCCTGCAGCCAACCCCCGGGCGGGATCGGGATCCAAGAGACCCAGTACTTC. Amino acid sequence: CACSQPPGGIGIQETQYF.

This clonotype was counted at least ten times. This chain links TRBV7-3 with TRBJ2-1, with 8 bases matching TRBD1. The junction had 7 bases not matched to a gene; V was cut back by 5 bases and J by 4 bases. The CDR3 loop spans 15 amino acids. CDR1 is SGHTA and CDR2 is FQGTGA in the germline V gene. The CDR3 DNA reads TGTGCCAGCAGCCAGGGGGCTAGCACATACAATGAGCAGTTCTTC. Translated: CASSQGASTYNEQFF.

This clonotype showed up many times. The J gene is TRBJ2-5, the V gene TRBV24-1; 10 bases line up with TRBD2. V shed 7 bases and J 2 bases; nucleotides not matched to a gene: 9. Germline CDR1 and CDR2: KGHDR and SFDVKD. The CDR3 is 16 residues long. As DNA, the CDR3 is TGTGCCACCAGCAGAAGGACTAGCGGATATCAAGAGACCCAGTACTTC. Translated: CATSRRTSGYQETQYF.